A selection of T cell receptor beta chains follows, all from one sample in a study of blood T cell repertoires in COVID-19. The assay was immunoSEQ multiplex PCR, and TCRdb's table has in-frame clones only and misses some. The sample contains just under 65,000 clones, 82% of which appear only once. Specimen: peripheral blood. The receptors here all came from a human donor in a cohort sampled during active COVID-19. Both conserved end residues are part of each CDR3. The D gene is left open where the match is weak. Clone sizes are given selectively: once, few, many, or a class where the clone is expanded.

CDR3 DNA	CDR3 protein	V gene	J gene	clone size	D gene
TGTGCCAGCGGGAGGGTGATGGCAACCGGGGAGCTGTTTTTT	CASGRVMATGELFF	TRBV13	TRBJ2-2	.	TRBD2
TGTGCCAGCAGCCCTAGCGGGGCACGGGATACGCAGTATTTT	CASSPSGARDTQYF	TRBV9	TRBJ2-3	.	TRBD2
TGTGCCAGCAGCTTGTTAGGCGGGCGGCCTCCCTACAATGAGCAGTTCTTC	CASSLLGGRPPYNEQFF	TRBV5-1	TRBJ2-1	.	.
TGCGCCAGCAGCGTAACAGGGGGAGAGACCCAGTACTTC	CASSVTGGETQYF	TRBV5-1	TRBJ2-5	.	TRBD1
TGCGCCAGCAGCCAAGATGGGGGCTCGTATCGAAACACCATATATTTT	CASSQDGGSYRNTIYF	TRBV4-3	TRBJ1-3	once	.
TGTGCCAGCAGTTTCAACCGCAGACTCTCAGGGGGTTACACTGAAGCTTTCTTT	CASSFNRRLSGGYTEAFF	TRBV6-2/TRBV6-3	TRBJ1-1	.	TRBD1
TGTGCCAGCAGCACCGGGACAGGGGTTTCCTATAATTCACCCCTCCACTTT	CASSTGTGVSYNSPLHF	TRBV5-6	TRBJ1-6	.	TRBD1
TGCGCCAGCAGCCGAGTACAGGGGGAAGGTCCTGGGGCCAACGTCCTGACTTTC	CASSRVQGEGPGANVLTF	TRBV4-1	TRBJ2-6	.	TRBD1
TGTGCCAGCAGCCAAGACAGGGAAAACTATGGCTACACCTTC	CASSQDRENYGYTF	TRBV6-5	TRBJ1-2	.	TRBD1
TGTGCCAGCAGTTTGACAGGGATTTATCAAAATGAGCAGTTCTTC	CASSLTGIYQNEQFF	TRBV28	TRBJ2-1	.	TRBD1
TGTGCCAGCAGCTTAGGGGACAGGGTTAAAAACATTCAGTACTTC	CASSLGDRVKNIQYF	TRBV7-9	TRBJ2-4	.	TRBD1
TGCGCCAGCAGCTTGGGCGGGGACGGACGCCTCGCGGTTAGTACCGGGGAGCTGTTTTTT	CASSLGGDGRLAVSTGELFF	TRBV5-1	TRBJ2-2	.	.
TGTGCCAGCAGCTTAGGGGGGCCGAATGAGCAGTTCTTC	CASSLGGPNEQFF	TRBV7-9	TRBJ2-1	.	.
TGCGCCAGCAGCTTGGAAGGGACTAGGGGAGAGACCCAGTACTTC	CASSLEGTRGETQYF	TRBV5-1	TRBJ2-5	.	TRBD2
TGTGCCACCAGCAGGGCAACTAGCTCCTACGAGCAGTACTTC	CATSRATSSYEQYF	TRBV15	TRBJ2-7	.	.
TGTGCCAGCAGTGGGGGCCAGGTTAGAAGCAATCAGCCCCAGCATTTT	CASSGGQVRSNQPQHF	TRBV28	TRBJ1-5	once	.
TGTGCCAGTAGTCTCGGACAGCGCGACTACGAGCAGTACTTC	CASSLGQRDYEQYF	TRBV19	TRBJ2-7	.	.
TGTGCCAGCAGCTTAGGCGGACAGGGGGTGAACACTGAAGCTTTCTTT	CASSLGGQGVNTEAFF	TRBV7-9	TRBJ1-1	few	TRBD1
TGTGCCAGCCGGACCGGCACAACGGGAGGAGAGACCCAGTACTTC	CASRTGTTGGETQYF	TRBV19	TRBJ2-5	.	TRBD2
TGCGCCAGCAGCAAGCCCGGGACAGGGTTCCACGAGCAGTACTTC	CASSKPGTGFHEQYF	TRBV5-1	TRBJ2-7	.	TRBD1
TGTGCCAGCAGTTTGCGGACAGGGGGCGATAGTTCCTACAATGAGCAGTTCTTC	CASSLRTGGDSSYNEQFF	TRBV27	TRBJ2-1	many	TRBD1
TGTGCCAGCAGCTCCACAGGGGCAACCGGGGAGCTGTTTTTT	CASSSTGATGELFF	TRBV7-9	TRBJ2-2	.	TRBD1
TGTGCCAGCACCGGGACAGGGGGGAACTATGGCTACACCTTC	CASTGTGGNYGYTF	TRBV25-1	TRBJ1-2	.	TRBD1
TGTGCCAGCAGTACTAGCGGTGCGCACACAGATACGCAGTATTTT	CASSTSGAHTDTQYF	TRBV27	TRBJ2-3	.	TRBD2
TGTGCCAGCAGCCAAGCCGGGGGGCAGGGGAGAGGCTACACCTTC	CASSQAGGQGRGYTF	TRBV4-2	TRBJ1-2	.	.
TGTGCCAGCACCTCGGACAGTGACGAGCAGTACTTC	CASTSDSDEQYF	TRBV12-3/TRBV12-4	TRBJ2-7	few	.
TGTGCCAGCAGTTTCACCATACTTCAGGGGACCGGGGAGCTGTTTTTT	CASSFTILQGTGELFF	TRBV28	TRBJ2-2	few	.
TGTGCCAGCAGCCCTGCCACGGGTAGCAATCAGCCCCAGCATTTT	CASSPATGSNQPQHF	TRBV7-9	TRBJ1-5	.	.
TGTGCCAGCTCTCTTACAGGCCCTGGGGGCTACACCTTC	CASSLTGPGGYTF	TRBV18	TRBJ1-2	.	.
TGTGCCAGCAGCTCGGGGCGGGGGGTTTACAATGAGCAGTTCTTC	CASSSGRGVYNEQFF	TRBV7-3	TRBJ2-1	.	TRBD2
TGTGCCAGCAGTGAAACAGGGGAGCGATCACCCCTCCACTTT	CASSETGERSPLHF	TRBV2	TRBJ1-6	.	TRBD1
TGTGCCAGCAGTTCGGAGGGCCTCGGATTGATCTATGGCTACACCTTC	CASSSEGLGLIYGYTF	TRBV6-5	TRBJ1-2	.	.
TGCGCCAGCAGCCAATGGGACAGTACTGGCTACACCTTC	CASSQWDSTGYTF	TRBV4-3	TRBJ1-2	.	TRBD1
TGTGCCAGCACCCCCGCGTCTGGCGGGGGGGCCCACAATGAGCAGTTCTTC	CASTPASGGGAHNEQFF	TRBV28	TRBJ2-1	.	TRBD2
TGTGCCAGCAGCTTGCAGGGGATAAGCTCACCCCTCCACTTT	CASSLQGISSPLHF	TRBV7-9	TRBJ1-6	few	.
TGTGCCACCAGCAGAGCCAGGGAGGTGAACGAGCAGTACTTC	CATSRAREVNEQYF	TRBV15	TRBJ2-7	.	.
TGTGCCAGCAGCCTTAGCGGGAGGGCCTCTGGAAACACCATATATTTT	CASSLSGRASGNTIYF	TRBV7-6	TRBJ1-3	.	.
TGTGCCAGCAGCTTAGCGGGGGGGCGGGAGCAGTACTTC	CASSLAGGREQYF	TRBV11-2	TRBJ2-7	.	TRBD2
TGTGCCAGCAGCTCCAGCCGGGACAAGGCTGGGGCCAACGTCCTGACTTTC	CASSSSRDKAGANVLTF	TRBV9	TRBJ2-6	.	.
TGTGCCAGTAGGCAGCGGGGTAGCACAGATACGCAGTATTTT	CASRQRGSTDTQYF	TRBV19	TRBJ2-3	.	TRBD2
TGTGCCAGCAGCTTAGCGCGGTCAGAACATGGCTACACCTTC	CASSLARSEHGYTF	TRBV7-2	TRBJ1-2	.	.
TGTGCCAGCACGGGATCGCTGGGAGAGACCCAGTACTTC	CASTGSLGETQYF	TRBV27	TRBJ2-5	.	.
TGTGCCTGGAGTGTACTAGGCTACGAGCAGTACTTC	CAWSVLGYEQYF	TRBV30	TRBJ2-7	.	.
TGTGCCACCCGACCCGGGATGAACACTGAAGCTTTCTTT	CATRPGMNTEAFF	TRBV19	TRBJ1-1	.	.
TGTGCCAGCAGTTTAGGGGACACCCAGCCCCAGCATTTT	CASSLGDTQPQHF	TRBV12-3/TRBV12-4	TRBJ1-5	.	.
TGCGCCAGCAGCCGGACCGGGACTAGCGGGTTGGAGACCCAGTACTTC	CASSRTGTSGLETQYF	TRBV5-1	TRBJ2-5	.	TRBD2
TGTGCCAGCAGCTTAGAGGGGGTAGCGGGGCTTGGGCAGTACTTC	CASSLEGVAGLGQYF	TRBV11-2	TRBJ2-7	few	TRBD2
TGTGCCAGCAGCTTAACAGGGATGAACACTGAAGCTTTCTTT	CASSLTGMNTEAFF	TRBV7-2	TRBJ1-1	.	.
TGTGCCAGCAGCCGCGACAGGGGAGGTAGCTATGGCTACACCTTC	CASSRDRGGSYGYTF	TRBV5-5	TRBJ1-2	.	TRBD1
TGTGCCTGGAGGAGAGGAACATGGAACACTGAAGCTTTCTTT	CAWRRGTWNTEAFF	TRBV30	TRBJ1-1	once	.
TGTGCCAGCAGCTTGACAGGGGGCACGGTCACCGGGGAGCTGTTTTTT	CASSLTGGTVTGELFF	TRBV7-3	TRBJ2-2	.	TRBD1
TGCGCCAGCTCGGGACTAGCGGGAAACAATGAGCAGTTCTTC	CASSGLAGNNEQFF	TRBV5-1	TRBJ2-1	.	TRBD2
TGTGCCAGCAGCTTGGGGTCCCGGGACAGCTTTTACTATGGCTACACCTTC	CASSLGSRDSFYYGYTF	TRBV5-8	TRBJ1-2	.	TRBD1
TGTGCCAGCAGGAGACAGGGGGCGCAAGGAGATACGCAGTATTTT	CASRRQGAQGDTQYF	TRBV2	TRBJ2-3	.	TRBD1
TGTGCCAGCAGCCCCCTAGCGGGGGGCCTCGCCTACAATGAGCAGTTCTTC	CASSPLAGGLAYNEQFF	TRBV7-9	TRBJ2-1	.	TRBD2
TGTGCCAGCAGTTTCACAAATGGAAACACCATATATTTT	CASSFTNGNTIYF	TRBV12-3/TRBV12-4	TRBJ1-3	.	.
TGTGCCAGCAGCGTAGCCAGGCGAAATTCACCCCTCCACTTT	CASSVARRNSPLHF	TRBV9	TRBJ1-6	.	.
TGTGCCAGCAGCACGAGACGGACAAACACCGGGGAGCTGTTTTTT	CASSTRRTNTGELFF	TRBV7-2	TRBJ2-2	.	.
TGTGCCAGCAGCCAAGAATTCGGGACTAGTCCTGGGAGTGAGCAGTTCTTC	CASSQEFGTSPGSEQFF	TRBV3-1/TRBV3-2	TRBJ2-1	.	TRBD2
TGTGCCAGCAGTTTCCCCGGGACAGGGAAAGGCGAGCAGTACTTC	CASSFPGTGKGEQYF	TRBV28	TRBJ2-7	.	TRBD1